The source of this T cell receptor beta chain is a study of blood T cells in healthy people across ages. Study outcomes and limitations: The recorded TCR beta diversity per million T cells decreased in a roughly linear manner with age.

Germline CDR1 reads SQVTM; CDR2 reads ANQGSEA. The CDR3 is 16 amino acids. Trimming pared 6 bases from V and 3 bases from J, leaving 21 bases between. For this clonotype: Antigen unknown.

Total RNA was isolated from each sample in quantities of at least 6 micrograms. A second PCR of 7 to 11 cycles used a sample-barcoded 5' primer and a J-beta primer mix. TCRdb ran MiXCR on the 5' RACE reads and lists one entry per CDR3 protein. The sample includes around 500,000 distinct CDR3 sequences, roughly 48% of them seen just once. This chain joins TRBV29-1 and TRBJ2-1, with D possibly TRBD1 on 8 matching bases. What was sequenced was blood. This TCR was sampled from a man older than 75 in good health. CDR3 nucleotides: TGCAGCGTAAGCGGGACAGGACGGCGGGTCTACAATGAGCAGTTCTTC. Translated: CSVSGTGRRVYNEQFF.